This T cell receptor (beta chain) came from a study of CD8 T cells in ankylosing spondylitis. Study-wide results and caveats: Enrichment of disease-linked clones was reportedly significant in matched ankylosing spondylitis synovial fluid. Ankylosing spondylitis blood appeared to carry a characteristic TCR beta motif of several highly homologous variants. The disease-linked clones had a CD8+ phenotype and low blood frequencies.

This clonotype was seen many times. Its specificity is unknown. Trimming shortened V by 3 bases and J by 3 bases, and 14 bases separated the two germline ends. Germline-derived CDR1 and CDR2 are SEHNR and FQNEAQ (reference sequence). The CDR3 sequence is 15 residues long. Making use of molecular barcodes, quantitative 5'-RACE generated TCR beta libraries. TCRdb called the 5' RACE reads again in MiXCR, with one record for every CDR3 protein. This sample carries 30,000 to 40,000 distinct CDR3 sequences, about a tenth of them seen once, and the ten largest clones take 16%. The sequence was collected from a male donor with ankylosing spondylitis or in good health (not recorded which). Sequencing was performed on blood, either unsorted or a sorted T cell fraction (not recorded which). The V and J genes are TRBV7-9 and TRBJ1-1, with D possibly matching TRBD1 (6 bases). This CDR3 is CASSLVGQRDTEAFF. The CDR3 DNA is TGTGCCAGCAGCTTGGTGGGACAAAGGGACACTGAAGCTTTCTTT.